This passage covers 17 T cell receptor beta chains from one sample sequenced in a study of yellow fever vaccine responses in identical twins. TCRdb redid the calling of the RT-PCR reads with MiXCR, one entry per CDR3 protein. The sample comprises 9,800 or so distinct CDR3 sequences, over 70% of which are singletons, and about 2.2% rests with the top ten. The sequencing here drew on T cells from blood (PBMCs), unsorted or a sorted subset (not recorded which), taken before or after yellow fever vaccination (not recorded which). The receptors stem from a woman between 18 and 30 years old who received the yellow fever vaccine.

V gene TRBV7-9 combines with J gene TRBJ1-2; D is ambiguous. There are 13 residues in the CDR3. Germline loops: CDR1 SEHNR, CDR2 FQNEAQ (reference sequence). Trimming removed 2 bases at V and 4 bases at J, with 8 bases between. Here the CDR3 DNA reads TGTGCCAGCAGCTTATCTCTGGGCTATGGCTACACCTTC. Residues: CASSLSLGYGYTF. Together with reference TRBV7-9 and TRBJ1-2, the CDR3 gives the full variable domain: DTGVSQNPRHKITKRGQNVTFRCDPISEHNRLYWYRQTLGQGPEFLTYFQNEAQLEKSRLLSDRFSAERPKGSFSTLEIQRTEQGDSAMYLCASSLSLGYGYTFGSGTRLTVV.

The chain couples TRBV29-1 to TRBJ2-2, with a tentative D call TRBD2 (5 bases). Germline V gene lookup returns CDR1 SQVTM and CDR2 ANQGSEA. The CDR3 contains 11 residues. The CDR3 region is CSGRDTGELFF. The CDR3 nucleotides read TGCAGTGGGCGGGACACCGGGGAGCTGTTTTTT.

The V and J genes are TRBV28 and TRBJ1-2, with D uncertain. Deletions cut 7 bases from V and 2 bases from J, with 11 bases between. CDR1 is MDHEN, CDR2 SYDVKM, per germline. The CDR3 totals 13 residues. The CDR3 protein is CASMALNNYGYTF. The CDR3 coding sequence is TGTGCCAGCATGGCGCTAAACAACTATGGCTACACCTTC.

The V call is TRBV29-1, the J call TRBJ2-1; TRBD2 might be the D (6 bases). Germline assignment: CDR1 SQVTM and CDR2 ANQGSEA. The CDR3 has 15 amino acids. V was trimmed by 1 base and J by 2 bases, leaving 12 bases between them. The CDR3 DNA reads as TGCAGCGTTGAAGGGACGCCGGGGGCCTACAATGAGCAGTTCTTC. It is translated as CSVEGTPGAYNEQFF.

The chain joins TRBV24-1 to TRBJ2-1; tentatively, D is TRBD2 (6 bases). Deletions cut 9 bases from V and 2 bases from J, with 16 bases between. This CDR3 is 15 amino acids long. In germline, CDR1 is KGHDR, CDR2 SFDVKD. The CDR3 nucleotides read TGTGCCACCCTGAGGCTAGCGCCTACCTACAATGAGCAGTTCTTC. Amino acid sequence: CATLRLAPTYNEQFF.

J is TRBJ2-1 and V is TRBV9, with 10 bases matching TRBD2. CDR1 SGDLS and CDR2 YYNGEE come from the germline V gene. This CDR3 contains 15 residues. Germline trimming cut 3 bases from V and 3 bases from J; bases unmatched to any gene: 3. The CDR3 sequence is CASSALAGGYNEQFF. The CDR3 DNA sequence: TGTGCCAGCAGCGCATTAGCGGGGGGCTACAATGAGCAGTTCTTC.

The chain has TRBV6-2 or TRBV6-3 and TRBJ2-2, with D tentatively TRBD1 (5 bases). Germline CDR1 is MNHEY and CDR2 is SVGEGT. V was clipped by 2 bases and J by 0 bases, with 13 bases between them. The CDR3 is made up of 17 amino acids. CDR3 DNA sequence: TGTGCCAGCAGTTACCCGACCGACAGAGCGAACACCGGGGAGCTGTTTTTT. As protein: CASSYPTDRANTGELFF.

The chain joins TRBV13 to TRBJ2-2; D unresolved. CDR3 length: 14 amino acids. V was pared by 7 bases and J by 4 bases, with 13 bases between. Germline V gene lookup returns CDR1 PRHDT and CDR2 FYEKMQ (reference sequence). The CDR3 bases are TGTGCCAGCACGCAGGAGTCGGGCACCGGGGAGCTGTTTTTT. Residues: CASTQESGTGELFF.

The chain combines TRBV12-3 or TRBV12-4 with TRBJ2-3; D is possibly TRBD1 (5 bases). The CDR3 totals 18 residues. Trimming removed 3 bases at V and 2 bases at J, with 21 bases between. CDR3 DNA sequence: TGTGCCAGCAGTTTCGGAAGGGGCTCCTCAATCCACACAGATACGCAGTATTTT. Its translation is CASSFGRGSSIHTDTQYF.

CDR3 DNA sequence: TGTGCCAGCAGCGATAATCGCCCCAAGGAAAACTTGTACGAGCAGTACTTC. Translating it yields CASSDNRPKENLYEQYF. This rearrangement joins TRBV7-6 to TRBJ2-7; no firm D call. The V end lost 5 bases, the J end lost 4 bases, and 24 bases lay between the germline ends. Germline loops: CDR1 SGHVS, CDR2 FNYEAQ. The length of the CDR3 is 17 residues.

V is TRBV29-1 and J is TRBJ2-1; tentatively, D is TRBD1 or TRBD2 (5 bases each). This CDR3 is 13 amino acids long. Germline CDR1 SQVTM, CDR2 ANQGSEA. V gave up 5 bases and J gave up 4 bases, with 12 bases separating them. CDR3 DNA: TGCAGCGTTTCCGGGACGCTTTACAATGAGCAGTTCTTC. Protein sequence: CSVSGTLYNEQFF.

The chain links TRBV20-1 to TRBJ2-5; D ambiguous. V lost 6 bases to trimming and J lost 4 bases, with 18 bases between them. The CDR3 consists of 14 residues. Per the germline V gene, CDR1 is DFQATT and CDR2 is SNEGSKA (reference sequence). CDR3 in DNA: TGCAGTGCCTCGCGGCCCAGCGTGAGAGAGACCCAGTACTTC. It yields the protein CSASRPSVRETQYF.

The J gene is TRBJ2-4, the V gene TRBV24-1; D is uncertain. The V and J ends lost 3 bases and 8 bases respectively, with 13 bases between them. The CDR3 is 14 amino acids. CDR1 and CDR2 from the germline V gene are KGHDR and SFDVKD. Here the CDR3 DNA reads TGTGCCACCAGTGATGGGTCATCGACTGACATTCAGTACTTC. Its protein product is CATSDGSSTDIQYF.

The chain recombines TRBV18 with TRBJ1-6, with a possible D match to TRBD1 (6 bases). Trimming pared 2 bases from V and 10 bases from J, leaving 18 bases between. Germline V lookup: CDR1 KGHSH, CDR2 LQKENI. This CDR3 comprises 16 residues. The CDR3 nucleotides read TGTGCCAGCTCACCATGGGACAAGGGCACATGGTCACCCCTCCACTTT. Amino acids: CASSPWDKGTWSPLHF.

The rearrangement joins TRBV5-8 to TRBJ2-1, with a possible D match to TRBD2 (5 bases). This CDR3 has 15 residues. Germline assignment: CDR1 SGHTS and CDR2 YDEGEE. The germline V and J ends were trimmed by 2 bases and 0 bases, with 9 bases remaining between them. The CDR3 loop reads CASSLGGSSYNEQFF. In nucleotides, the CDR3 is TGTGCCAGCAGCTTAGGAGGTAGCTCCTACAATGAGCAGTTCTTC.

The V and J genes are TRBV20-1 and TRBJ1-2; D gene unclear. Trimming pared 3 bases from V and 8 bases from J, leaving 1 base between. Germline V gene lookup returns CDR1 DFQATT and CDR2 SNEGSKA (reference sequence). The CDR3 is made up of 8 amino acids. The CDR3 nucleotides read TGCAGTGCTAGGGGCTACACCTTC. Translation: CSARGYTF.

The chain has TRBV15 and TRBJ2-1; D ambiguous. Trimming left V 1 base short and J 6 bases short, with 7 bases between. Germline V gene sequence: CDR1 LNHNV, CDR2 YYDKDF (reference sequence). The CDR3 runs 13 residues. CDR3 DNA sequence: TGTGCCACCAGCAGAGGCTGGATCAATGAGCAGTTCTTC. It yields the protein CATSRGWINEQFF. The whole variable domain, filled in from reference TRBV15 and TRBJ2-1, reads DAMVIQNPRYQVTQFGKPVTLSCSQTLNHNVMYWYQQKSSQAPKLLFHYYDKDFNNEADTPDNFQSRRPNTSFCFLDIRSPGLGDTAMYLCATSRGWINEQFFGPGTRLTVL.